The 10 T cell receptor beta chains presented below share a single source sample, sequenced in a study of cytomegalovirus exposure and HLA in healthy donors. PCR was performed using 60 Vbeta and 13 Jbeta primers. TCRdb keeps only in-frame clones here, not all; method: immunoSEQ multiplex PCR. The sample carries approximately 200,000 clones, around 85% recorded once. The specimen was PBMCs. The origin of the receptors is a girl aged 2 to 9 in good health and CMV-seronegative.

The chain couples TRBV27 to TRBJ2-5; the D gene is possibly TRBD2 (6 bases). From germline, CDR1 is MNHEY and CDR2 SMNVEV (reference sequence). The CDR3 loop spans 15 amino acids. V lost 2 bases and J 9 bases, leaving 19 bases between the germline ends. The CDR3 DNA reads as TGTGCCAGCAGTTTAACGGTGGAGGGGCGTCGTGCCCAGTACTTC. It codes for CASSLTVEGRRAQYF.

This chain connects TRBV4-2 to TRBJ1-4, with unresolved D. V was clipped by 1 base and J by 7 bases, with 10 bases between them. This CDR3 has 14 amino acids. CDR1 is LGHNA and CDR2 is YNFKEQ in the germline V gene. Written as DNA, the CDR3 is TGTGCCAGCAGCCAAGTCTCTTCGGGTGAAAAACTGTTTTTT. It specifies CASSQVSSGEKLFF.

The V gene is TRBV20-1, the J gene TRBJ2-1, with D possibly matching TRBD2 (5 bases). The CDR3 sequence is 10 residues long. With 6 bases removed from V and 10 bases from J, the gap between germline ends came to 10 bases. The germline V gene has CDR1 DFQATT and CDR2 SNEGSKA (reference sequence). For the CDR3, the DNA is TGCAGTGCGTGGGAGCGGGAGCAGTTCTTC. Protein sequence: CSAWEREQFF.

In nucleotides, the CDR3 is TGTGCCAGCAGCTTATTAGCGGGAGGACTCCAAGAGACCCAGTACTTC. This gives the protein CASSLLAGGLQETQYF. This chain links TRBV5-5 with TRBJ2-5; 10 bases are a match to TRBD2. The CDR3 runs to 16 residues. Germline CDR1 is SGHKS and CDR2 is YYEKEE (reference sequence). Trimming removed 2 bases from V and 1 base from J; junction bases left unmatched: 5.

The chain uses TRBV5-1 and TRBJ2-1; D is perhaps TRBD2 (6 bases). CDR3 length equals 13 residues. Trimming took off 5 bases at V and 7 bases at J, with 13 bases between the two ends. The germline V gene encodes CDR1 SGHRS and CDR2 YFSETQ. The CDR3 nucleotides are TGCGCCAGCAGTATTGCGGGGCGTAATGAGCAGTTCTTC. Amino acid sequence: CASSIAGRNEQFF.

The V gene is TRBV5-6, the J gene TRBJ1-1, with D possibly being TRBD1 (5 bases). The V and J ends lost 5 bases and 3 bases respectively, with 20 bases between them. In germline, CDR1 is SGHDT, CDR2 YYEEEE. The CDR3 is made up of 16 amino acids. Written as DNA, the CDR3 is TGTGCCAGCAGTATCGACGGGGGAAGGTTAGACACTGAAGCTTTCTTT. Its translation is CASSIDGGRLDTEAFF.

The chain has TRBV27 and TRBJ2-5; 13 bases align to TRBD2. CDR1 is MNHEY, CDR2 SMNVEV, per germline (reference sequence). The trim removed 2 bases at V and 3 bases at J, leaving 3 bases unmatched. This CDR3 region has 16 residues. For the CDR3, the DNA is TGTGCCAGCAGTTTAAAAGGACTAGCGGGGGAAGAGACCCAGTACTTC. Its protein product is CASSLKGLAGEETQYF.

The V and J genes are TRBV6-1 and TRBJ1-1, with TRBD1 matching 7 bases. Unmatched junction bases numbered 17, after V lost 2 bases and J lost 11 bases. Germline values: CDR1 MNHNS, CDR2 SASEGT. This CDR3 is built from 16 residues. The DNA of the CDR3 is TGTGCCAGCAGTGAATTTTCGTGGGCAGGGGGAAGTCGGGCTTTCTTT. This translates into CASSEFSWAGGSRAFF.

The J gene is TRBJ2-7, the V gene TRBV6-6; 9 nucleotides align to TRBD1. The CDR3 length is 15 residues. Germline CDR1 MNHNY, CDR2 SVGAGI (reference sequence). The V and J ends lost 2 bases and 4 bases, in that order; junction bases with no gene match: 6. CDR3 nucleotide sequence: TGTGCCAGCAGTTACGAGACAGGGGGTAGGTACGAGCAGTACTTC. Translated, it gives CASSYETGGRYEQYF.

The V gene is TRBV4-1, the J gene TRBJ2-7; no definite D call. Germline V gene lookup returns CDR1 MGHRA and CDR2 YSYEKL. The CDR3 extends over 14 amino acids. Trimming removed 1 base at V and 3 bases at J, with 10 bases between. The CDR3 DNA reads TGCGCCAGCAGCCAAGTCGCGTTTTACTACGAGCAGTACTTC. It translates to CASSQVAFYYEQYF.